This T cell receptor beta chain was identified during a study of siplizumab effects on memory and regulatory T cells. Profiling relied on immunoSEQ multiplex PCR, and the TCRdb table lists in-frame clones only, not all of them. Of approximately 100,000 clones detected, 91% appear once; the ten largest clones hold around 2.7%. The ends were cut back, 5 bases at V and 6 bases at J, with 14 bases in the middle. The germline CDR1 and CDR2 sequences are MNHEY and SVGAGI. The CDR3 loop spans 14 amino acids. As to this clone: Its antigen is unknown.

General study findings and limits: Some alloreactive sequences were traceable to unstimulated CD4+ memory cells, and siplizumab significantly reduced them.

Source material: CD4+ T cells sorted from blood. The chain carries TRBV6-5 and TRBJ2-1; D is undetermined. The origin of this receptor is a human donor in good health. Some clones in this sample may be carry-over from other donors' samples. CDR3: CASSTPVTVNEQFF. The CDR3 DNA sequence: TGTGCCAGCAGTACGCCTGTAACGGTCAATGAGCAGTTCTTC.